Below are 9 T cell receptor beta chains sequenced from a single sample in a study of graft-versus-host responses after intestinal transplantation. Here immunoSEQ multiplex PCR was the method, and the copy in TCRdb shows in-frame clones only, minus some. The data contain 17,000 or so clones, about 80% of them singletons. Processing released intraepithelial and lamina propria lymphocytes from the graft tissue. Sample: ileum tissue, taken 17 days after transplant. These receptors were collected from a human patient who received an intestinal transplant, so some T cells may come from the graft donor.

This clone occurred a few times. This sequence joins TRBV6-6 and TRBJ2-1; D may be TRBD2 (6 bases). Germline CDR1 is MNHNY and CDR2 is SVGAGI (reference sequence). The CDR3 has 15 amino acids. V dropped 6 bases and J dropped 1 base, with 13 bases sitting between them. CDR3 sequence: CASSPLRGSYNEQFF. The CDR3 bases are TGTGCCAGCAGCCCACTGCGGGGTTCCTACAATGAGCAGTTCTTC.

V is TRBV27 and J is TRBJ2-1; D remains ambiguous. The V gene lost 6 bases and the J gene lost 1 base, with 10 bases spanning the gap. Germline assignment: CDR1 MNHEY and CDR2 SMNVEV (reference sequence). The CDR3 consists of 14 residues. The DNA for the CDR3 is TGTGCCAGCAGGCCTCGACCTTCCTACAATGAGCAGTTCTTC. It is translated as CASRPRPSYNEQFF.

V is TRBV11-2 and J is TRBJ2-7; D is perhaps TRBD2 (6 bases). Germline CDR1 is SGHAT and CDR2 is FQNNGV. The germline V and J ends were trimmed by 5 bases and 4 bases, with 18 bases remaining between them. The CDR3 runs to 15 residues. CDR3 nucleotide sequence: TGTGCCAGCAGCGCCGGGACTCTCGGACGGTACGAGCAGTACTTC. It encodes CASSAGTLGRYEQYF.

This chain joins TRBV6-5 and TRBJ2-3; weak D call: TRBD2 (5 bases). Germline V gene lookup returns CDR1 MNHEY and CDR2 SVGAGI. The V end lost 7 bases, the J end lost 1 base, and 12 bases lay between the germline ends. This CDR3 has 14 residues. CDR3 sequence (DNA): TGTGCCAGCACCAGCCCCGGGGGCACAGATACGCAGTATTTT. This sequence encodes CASTSPGGTDTQYF.

The chain is built from TRBV19 and TRBJ2-7, with D possibly matching TRBD1 (5 bases). The CDR3 consists of 14 residues. Germline V gene lookup returns CDR1 LNHDA and CDR2 SQIVND (reference sequence). The V and J ends lost 9 bases and 2 bases respectively, with 17 bases between them. The CDR3 bases are TGTGCCAGAGCACCGGAGACAGAGCCCTACGAGCAGTACTTC. Translation gives CARAPETEPYEQYF.

The chain recombines TRBV6-4 with TRBJ1-1; possibly TRBD1 for D (5 bases). V lost 2 bases and J 2 bases, leaving 6 bases between the germline ends. Germline V CDR1 and CDR2: MRHNA, SNTAGT. The CDR3 extends over 13 amino acids. The CDR3 region is CASSDRDNTEAFF. The CDR3 DNA reads as TGTGCCAGCAGTGACCGGGACAACACTGAAGCTTTCTTT.

V usage is TRBV5-5 and J usage is TRBJ1-1; no clear D gene. The CDR3 totals 14 residues. Germline V gene data show CDR1 as SGHKS and CDR2 as YYEKEE (reference sequence). Between the trimmed V and J ends, which lost 0 bases and 5 bases, there was a span of 11 bases. CDR3 loop: CASSLVVVGTEAFF. The CDR3 nucleotides read TGTGCCAGCAGCTTGGTAGTCGTGGGGACTGAAGCTTTCTTT.

V is TRBV2 and J is TRBJ2-1; 11 bases map to TRBD2. Germline V gene data show CDR1 as SNHLY and CDR2 as FYNNEI. This CDR3 has 16 amino acids. Losses at the gene ends were 5 bases for V and 2 bases for J; bases not matched to a gene: 5. DNA of the CDR3: TGTGCCAGCAGTCCGACTAGCGGGATGACCTACAATGAGCAGTTCTTC. Its protein product is CASSPTSGMTYNEQFF.

J is TRBJ2-1 and V is TRBV7-9; D assignment may be TRBD1 or TRBD2 (5 bases each). Per the germline V gene, CDR1 is SEHNR and CDR2 is FQNEAQ (reference sequence). The CDR3 runs to 16 residues. V shed 3 bases and J shed 2 bases, with 14 bases lying between them. The chain's CDR3 is CASSFLWGITYNEQFF. CDR3 in DNA: TGTGCCAGCAGCTTCCTGTGGGGGATTACCTACAATGAGCAGTTCTTC.